Described below is a single T cell receptor beta chain sequence and its context. Its specificity is unknown. The PCR had 60 Vbeta and 13 Jbeta primers. Using immunoSEQ multiplex PCR, the repertoire was profiled, and TCRdb retains in-frame clones only, with some absent. The sample has 150,000 to 200,000 clones, 79% seen once. There are 13 residues in the CDR3. Germline V CDR1 and CDR2: SNHLY, FYNNEI. Unmatched junction bases numbered 3, after V lost 6 bases and J lost 7 bases. The sample belongs to a study of cytomegalovirus exposure and HLA in healthy donors. Study findings and constraints: Differences between HLA loci emerged in a later analysis of TCR association rates, with DRB1 most and HLA-C fewest.

The genes are TRBV2 and TRBJ1-2; 12 bases fit TRBD1. The receptor was derived from a woman between 25 and 40 years old in good health and CMV-seropositive. The sample comprised PBMCs. The CDR3 loop is CASRGQGAPGYTF. The CDR3, as DNA: TGTGCCAGCAGGGGACAGGGGGCGCCTGGCTACACCTTC.